This TCR beta chain was recorded in a study of T-cell reconstitution after alpha-beta-depleted transplantation in children. This clonotype was seen just once. The TCRbeta library was prepared with unique molecular identifiers. TCRdb processed the PCR reads anew with MiXCR; each CDR3 protein has one entry. This sample yields around 370,000 distinct CDR3 sequences, of which under 13% are seen a single time; roughly 2.5% belongs to the top ten. There are 17 residues in the CDR3. The chain links TRBV12-3 or TRBV12-4 to TRBJ2-5; 9 bases map to TRBD1. This TCR derives from a human donor who donated a stem cell graft to a child with acute lymphoblastic leukemia. Sequences were derived from PBMCs from the stem cell graft donor, sampled from the stem cell graft. The CDR3 DNA sequence: TGTACCTTCAGTTTAGCGCCGGGACAGGGTCCCGATGAGACCCAGTACTTC. Residues: CTFSLAPGQGPDETQYF.